This entry lists 6 T cell receptor beta chains sequenced from one sample in a study of blood T cell repertoires in COVID-19. Repertoires were generated with immunoSEQ multiplex PCR, while TCRdb's copy carries only in-frame clones and drops some. Of some 150,000 clones listed, roughly 84% were seen once; the top ten hold about 7%. Sequencing was performed on peripheral blood. These receptor sequences come from a woman in her fifties or sixties in a cohort sampled during active or convalescent COVID-19.

V gene TRBV4-1 combines with J gene TRBJ2-7; 11 bases fit TRBD1. CDR3 length: 15 residues. Trimming took 4 bases from V and 2 from J; bases not matched to a gene: 4. Germline lookup yields CDR1 MGHRA and CDR2 YSYEKL. This chain's CDR3 is CASSRGGQGAYEQYF. CDR3 sequence (DNA): TGCGCCAGCAGCCGGGGGGGACAGGGGGCCTACGAGCAGTACTTC.

The rearrangement joins TRBV5-1 to TRBJ2-6, with a weak D call TRBD1 (6 bases). The CDR3 contains 16 residues. The germline V gene has CDR1 SGHRS and CDR2 YFSETQ. Trimming stripped 4 bases from V and 4 bases from J, with 15 bases between. The CDR3 region is CASSNTGFSGANVLTF. In nucleotides, the CDR3 is TGCGCCAGCAGCAACACAGGGTTTTCCGGGGCCAACGTCCTGACTTTC.

The chain recombines TRBV10-3 with TRBJ1-1; 7 bases map to TRBD1. Germline values: CDR1 ENHRY, CDR2 SYGVKD. This CDR3 is 15 amino acids long. V shed 5 bases and J 1 base; nucleotides not matched to a gene: 7. The CDR3 sequence: CAISIEGARNTEAFF. The CDR3 DNA reads TGTGCCATCAGTATAGAGGGGGCGCGGAACACTGAAGCTTTCTTT.

V and J are TRBV5-1 and TRBJ2-5; 7 nucleotides line up with TRBD2. V lost 4 bases, J lost 4 bases, and 7 bases stayed unmatched. Germline loops: CDR1 SGHRS, CDR2 YFSETQ. The CDR3 is 14 amino acids. CDR3 in amino acids: CASSPRGRGETQYF. The CDR3 coding sequence is TGCGCCAGCAGCCCGAGAGGGAGGGGAGAGACCCAGTACTTC.

This clone occurred once. This chain joins TRBV27 and TRBJ1-1, with no clear D. Germline assignment: CDR1 MNHEY and CDR2 SMNVEV (reference sequence). This CDR3 has 13 residues. Trimming pared 4 bases from V and 4 bases from J, leaving 10 bases between. CDR3 loop: CASSSIVSTEAFF. As DNA, the CDR3 is TGTGCCAGCAGTTCCATAGTGAGCACTGAAGCTTTCTTT.

The chain employs TRBV18 and TRBJ1-1, with 7 bases identical to TRBD1. CDR3 length: 14 residues. V trimming: 3 bases; J trimming: 4 bases; junction bases outside the gene matches: 5. Germline values: CDR1 KGHSH, CDR2 LQKENI. The CDR3 sequence: CASSPGTVSTEAFF. The CDR3, as DNA: TGTGCCAGCTCACCTGGGACAGTCTCCACTGAAGCTTTCTTT.